These 21 T cell receptor beta chains came from one sample sequenced in a study of T cells in Graves' hyperthyroidism and ophthalmopathy. TCR beta CDR3 region amplification was performed from RNA transcripts. The HTBI primer set was used in a first-round RT-PCR of the TCR CDR3. TCRdb reprocessed the multiplex PCR reads with MiXCR, giving one entry per CDR3 protein. The repertoire holds more than 550,000 distinct CDR3 sequences, roughly 45% seen once, with roughly 6.5% in the top ten. Sequencing was carried out using peripheral blood or thyroid tissue (not recorded which). These receptors were taken from an adult man with Graves' disease, either hyperthyroidism or ophthalmopathy (not recorded which).

Turning to this clonotype: Mismatch with germline at one junction end may stem from a read error. The chain uses TRBV24-1 and TRBJ2-2, with 8 nucleotides matching TRBD1. The germline gives CDR1 KGHDR, CDR2 SFDVKD. This CDR3 has 11 amino acids. Here the CDR3 DNA reads TGTGCCACCAGTGTACGGGCAGGGGGCTTGTTT. This encodes CATSVRAGGLF.

This clonotype was observed a handful of times. V gene TRBV7-2 combines with J gene TRBJ2-7; D is possibly TRBD2 (6 bases). Germline CDR1 and CDR2: SGHTA and FQGNSA. With 4 bases removed from V and 2 bases from J, the gap between germline ends came to 15 bases. This CDR3 spans 15 amino acids. The CDR3 DNA sequence: TGTGCCAGCAGCTCCCAAGCGGGTATTACCTACGAGCAGTACTTC. As protein: CASSSQAGITYEQYF.

This rearrangement joins TRBV2 to TRBJ1-4; D might be TRBD1 (6 bases). The V and J ends lost 0 bases and 5 bases respectively, with 10 bases between them. This CDR3 has 15 amino acids. Germline V gene sequence: CDR1 SNHLY, CDR2 FYNNEI. This CDR3 reads CASSEASTGNEKLFF. CDR3 in DNA: TGTGCCAGCAGTGAAGCGAGTACAGGGAATGAAAAACTGTTTTTT.

The gene calls are TRBV25-1 and TRBJ2-7; D may match TRBD1 or TRBD2 (5 bases each). In germline, CDR1 is MGHDK, CDR2 SYGVNS. CDR3 length: 15 residues. V lost 2 bases and J lost 4, with 15 bases in between. Here the CDR3 DNA reads TGTGCCAGCAGTGAAGAACCGGGACCACTTTACGAGCAGTACTTC. It is translated as CASSEEPGPLYEQYF.

The J gene is TRBJ1-2, the V gene TRBV24-1; 7 positions match TRBD1. The CDR3 covers 16 residues. The germline V gene has CDR1 KGHDR and CDR2 SFDVKD. J was trimmed by 6 bases and V by 4 bases; bases with no gene match: 13. The CDR3 DNA is TGTGCCACCAGTGACCAAGATATGACAGGGACTAATGGCTACACCTTC. It specifies CATSDQDMTGTNGYTF.

This clonotype was counted only a few times. V usage is TRBV19 and J usage is TRBJ1-5; D may be TRBD1 (5 bases). CDR3 length: 14 residues. The V gene's germline CDR1 is LNHDA and CDR2 SQIVND (reference sequence). With 2 bases removed from V and 7 bases from J, the gap between germline ends came to 12 bases. DNA of the CDR3: TGTGCCAGTAGTATACCGGGGCCAGGCCAGCCCCAGCATTTT. This codes for CASSIPGPGQPQHF.

This clonotype was found a few times. This chain uses TRBV5-1 with TRBJ1-2; 7 positions match TRBD1. Germline CDR1 reads SGHRS; CDR2 reads YFSETQ. Trimming took 0 bases from V and 6 from J; bases not matched to a gene: 8. The CDR3 consists of 15 residues. CDR3 bases: TGCGCCAGCAGCTTGGTGTCGGGACAGCGGAATGGCTACACCTTC. Its translation is CASSLVSGQRNGYTF.

The chain couples TRBV25-1 to TRBJ1-2; TRBD1 is a possible D gene (6 bases). In germline, CDR1 is MGHDK, CDR2 SYGVNS. The CDR3 runs 15 residues. The ends were cut back, 3 bases at V and 8 bases at J, with 19 bases in the middle. The CDR3 DNA reads as TGTGCCAGCAGTGACATTCGTGCGGACAGCTACGGCTACACCTTC. It specifies CASSDIRADSYGYTF.

Concerning this clonotype: Just one base apart from a much larger clone, this may be a read error. The rearrangement uses TRBV7-9 and TRBJ1-1; 7 nucleotides line up with TRBD1. CDR1 and CDR2 from the germline V gene are SEHNR and FQNEAQ (reference sequence). The CDR3 spans 14 residues. The CDR3 is CAGSRQGTLAEAFF. The DNA for the CDR3 is TGTGCCGGCAGTAGACAGGGAACATTGGCTGAAGCTTTCTTT. Together with reference TRBV7-9 and TRBJ1-1, the CDR3 gives the full variable domain: DTGVSQNPRHKITKRGQNVTFRCDPISEHNRLYWYRQTLGQGPEFLTYFQNEAQLEKSRLLSDRFSAERPKGSFSTLEIQRTEQGDSAMYLCAGSRQGTLAEAFFGQGTRLTVV.

V gene TRBV25-1 combines with J gene TRBJ2-7; D ambiguous. Germline CDR1 reads MGHDK; CDR2 reads SYGVNS. The CDR3 contains 14 residues. V lost 1 base and J lost 3, with 10 bases in between. The CDR3 sequence is CASSELGPLYEQYF. The CDR3 DNA sequence: TGTGCCAGCAGTGAATTAGGGCCCCTCTACGAGCAGTACTTC.

The sample holds many counts of this clonotype. V gene TRBV29-1 combines with J gene TRBJ1-6; TRBD1 matches at 7 bases. The V gene end was trimmed by 7 bases and the J gene end by 12 bases; junction bases not matched to a gene: 9. This CDR3 has 12 residues. CDR1 and CDR2 (germline): SQVTM, ANQGSEA. The chain's CDR3 is CSAGQADGPLHF. Here the CDR3 DNA reads TGCAGCGCTGGACAGGCGGACGGACCCCTCCACTTT.

This clonotype was picked up a small number of times. The genes are TRBV7-9 and TRBJ2-7; no clear D gene. The germline gives CDR1 SEHNR, CDR2 FQNEAQ (reference sequence). The CDR3 covers 13 residues. The V end was cut by 6 bases, the J end by 2 bases, with 11 bases between. The CDR3 loop reads CASSYQAAYEQYF. In nucleotides, the CDR3 is TGTGCCAGCAGTTATCAGGCCGCCTACGAGCAGTACTTC. Drawing the rest from reference TRBV7-9 and TRBJ2-7, the complete variable domain is DTGVSQNPRHKITKRGQNVTFRCDPISEHNRLYWYRQTLGQGPEFLTYFQNEAQLEKSRLLSDRFSAERPKGSFSTLEIQRTEQGDSAMYLCASSYQAAYEQYFGPGTRLTVT.

Points on this clonotype: A much larger clonotype is one base distant, so this may be a read error. This chain connects TRBV7-6 to TRBJ1-1; perhaps TRBD1 as D (5 bases). Per the germline V gene, CDR1 is SGHVS and CDR2 is FNYEAQ. This CDR3 contains 14 residues. Trimming shortened V by 2 bases and J by 4 bases, and 11 bases separated the two germline ends. CDR3 sequence reads: CASSLLEGSTEAFF. DNA of the CDR3: TGTGCCAGCAGCTTACTGGAGGGGAGCACTGAAGCTTTCTTT. The full variable domain, completed using reference TRBV7-6 and TRBJ1-1, is GAGVSQSPRYKVTKRGQDVALRCDPISGHVSLYWYRQALGQGPEFLTYFNYEAQQDKSGLPNDRFSAERPEGSISTLTIQRTEQRDSAMYRCASSLLEGSTEAFFGQGTRLTVV.

This clonotype has more than one count but fewer than ten. The chain links TRBV7-8 to TRBJ1-4, with D hard to call. Germline CDR1 is SGHVS and CDR2 is FQNEAQ. Trimming stripped 0 bases from V and 9 bases from J, with 11 bases between. The CDR3 length is 14 residues. CDR3 nucleotides: TGTGCCAGCAGCTTAGCCGACGATGGGCAAAAACTGTTTTTT. This gives the protein CASSLADDGQKLFF.

This clonotype was observed a handful of times. The chain has TRBV20-1 and TRBJ1-5; no clear D gene. With 6 bases removed from V and 3 bases from J, the gap between germline ends came to 15 bases. CDR1 and CDR2 from the germline V gene are DFQATT and SNEGSKA (reference sequence). CDR3 length: 14 residues. CDR3 sequence (DNA): TGCAGTGCAAGCAGGACCCAAGTCAATCAGCCCCAGCATTTT. It is translated as CSASRTQVNQPQHF.

The CDR3 sequence is CAIASATYEQYF. The CDR3 bases are TGTGCCATCGCTAGCGCAACCTACGAGCAGTACTTC. J is TRBJ2-7 and V is TRBV10-3; D is perhaps TRBD2 (6 bases). Trimming left V 8 bases short and J 2 bases short, with 10 bases between. There are 12 residues in the CDR3. In germline, CDR1 is ENHRY, CDR2 SYGVKD.

This clonotype was picked up many times. The genes are TRBV29-1 and TRBJ2-7, with 7 bases lining up with TRBD1. Germline CDR1 is SQVTM and CDR2 is ANQGSEA. CDR3 length: 14 amino acids. J lost 2 bases, V lost 7 bases, and 11 bases had no gene match. The CDR3 sequence: CSARTDRATYEQYF. DNA of the CDR3: TGCAGCGCCAGAACCGACAGGGCGACCTACGAGCAGTACTTC.

This sequence joins TRBV5-1 and TRBJ1-1, with a tentative D call TRBD1 (5 bases). This CDR3 region has 14 residues. Germline loops: CDR1 SGHRS, CDR2 YFSETQ. The V and J ends lost 4 bases and 3 bases respectively, with 13 bases between them. The CDR3 coding sequence is TGCGCCAGCAGCACACGCGGGACGGACACTGAAGCTTTCTTT. This codes for CASSTRGTDTEAFF.

This chain connects TRBV15 to TRBJ2-5; D is unresolved. V was cut by 0 bases and J by 13 bases, with 6 bases left in between. Germline CDR1 reads LNHNV; CDR2 reads YYDKDF (reference sequence). The CDR3 has 10 residues. In DNA, the CDR3 is TGTGCCACCAGCAGAGATCGCAGGTACTTC. This gives the protein CATSRDRRYF.

The V gene is TRBV2, the J gene TRBJ2-5; D possibly matches TRBD1 or TRBD2 (6 bases each). Germline V gives CDR1 SNHLY, CDR2 FYNNEI. This CDR3 is built from 14 residues. Between the trimmed V and J ends, which lost 6 bases and 7 bases, there was a span of 18 bases. The CDR3 reads CASSQDGGTGTQYF. In nucleotides, the CDR3 is TGTGCCAGCAGCCAAGACGGGGGCACCGGGACCCAGTACTTC.

In its sample, this clonotype was seen many times. This chain links TRBV10-3 with TRBJ1-2; 9 bases fit TRBD1. The CDR3 totals 14 residues. Germline CDR1 reads ENHRY; CDR2 reads SYGVKD. The trim removed 10 bases at V and 2 bases at J, leaving 8 bases unmatched. CDR3 sequence (DNA): TGTGCCAGCCGGTCGGACAGGGGCAACTATGGCTACACCTTC. This gives the protein CASRSDRGNYGYTF.